The T cell receptor (beta chain) described here comes from a study of radiotherapy plus CTLA-4 blockade in lung cancer. Study-wide findings and caveats: Reported findings show early blood T cell clone dynamics, with interferon-beta, best predicted response.

Sequencing was performed with immunoSEQ multiplex PCR; in TCRdb, only in-frame clones are kept and a portion is missing. The table lists roughly 100,000 clones, 80% to 85% of them singletons. This clone appeared once. Its antigen is not identified. Each patient with chemo-refractory metastatic non-small-cell lung cancer was treated with focal radiation plus CTLA-4 blockade using ipilimumab. Germline V CDR1 and CDR2: LNHDA, SQIVND (reference sequence). J was trimmed by 4 bases and V by 4 bases; bases with no gene match: 3. The length of the CDR3 is 14 residues. The source was peripheral blood, collected from a patient treated with radiotherapy plus ipilimumab. This receptor was taken from a human donor with non-small cell lung cancer who had a partial response to radiotherapy plus ipilimumab. The gene calls are TRBV19 and TRBJ1-5; TRBD1 agrees at 8 bases. The CDR3 spells CASSTDRGNQPQHF. The CDR3 DNA reads as TGTGCCAGTAGTACAGACAGGGGTAATCAGCCCCAGCATTTT.